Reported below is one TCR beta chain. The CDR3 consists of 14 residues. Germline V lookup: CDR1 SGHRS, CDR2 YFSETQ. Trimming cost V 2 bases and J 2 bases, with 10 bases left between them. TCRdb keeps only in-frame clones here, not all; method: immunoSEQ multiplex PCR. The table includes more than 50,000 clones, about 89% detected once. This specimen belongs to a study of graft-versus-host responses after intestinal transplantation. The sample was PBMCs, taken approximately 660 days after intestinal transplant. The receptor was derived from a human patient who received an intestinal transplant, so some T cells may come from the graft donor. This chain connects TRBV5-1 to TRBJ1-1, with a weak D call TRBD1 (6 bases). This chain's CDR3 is CASSFDRPNTEAFF. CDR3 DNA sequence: TGCGCCAGCAGCTTCGACAGGCCAAACACTGAAGCTTTCTTT.